Listed below are T cell receptor beta chains from one sample, sequenced in a study of T cell repertoires in cytomegalovirus infection. Using its own MiXCR run on the reads, TCRdb lists one record per CDR3 protein. This sample yields 750,000 to 900,000 distinct CDR3 sequences, of which 29% are seen a single time; around 13% belongs to the top ten. No antigen has been identified for these receptors. This sample comprised cultured CD8+ T cells from PBMCs, obtained from culture after CMV antigen stimulation. The receptors derive from a human donor in good health (CMV status not recorded). Some clones in this sample may be carry-over from other donors' samples. CDR3s include the opening cysteine and the closing phenylalanine or tryptophan. The order of the fields is J gene, D gene, clone size, V gene, CDR3 protein, CDR3 DNA. A D gene is named only where the DNA matches it firmly. Size tells how often a clone was seen (once, few, many) or the class of an expanded clone, and some rows leave it out.

j_call: TRBJ2-3; d_call: TRBD2; clone_size: few; v_call: TRBV4-3; cdr3_aa: CASSQGRGTQYF; cdr3_nt: TGCGCCAGCAGCCAAGGGCGGGGGACGCAGTATTTT
j_call: TRBJ2-1; d_call: .; clone_size: .; v_call: TRBV24-1; cdr3_aa: CATSDLPGLPEDEQFF; cdr3_nt: TGTGCCACCAGTGATTTACCGGGACTCCCAGAGGATGAGCAGTTCTTC
j_call: TRBJ2-5; d_call: TRBD2; clone_size: few; v_call: TRBV27; cdr3_aa: CASSSLGLAGVPGETQYF; cdr3_nt: TGTGCCAGCAGTTCCCTCGGACTAGCGGGGGTTCCGGGGGAGACCCAGTACTTC
j_call: TRBJ2-5; d_call: TRBD1; clone_size: many; v_call: TRBV7-2; cdr3_aa: CASSLARAGGGETQYF; cdr3_nt: TGTGCCAGCAGCTTAGCGAGGGCAGGGGGCGGGGAGACCCAGTACTTC
j_call: TRBJ1-5; d_call: TRBD1; clone_size: .; v_call: TRBV7-8; cdr3_aa: CASSLAGQGAGQPQHF; cdr3_nt: TGTGCCAGCAGCTTAGCCGGACAGGGGGCAGGCCAGCCCCAGCATTTT
j_call: TRBJ1-1; d_call: .; clone_size: many; v_call: TRBV12-3/TRBV12-4; cdr3_aa: CASSLSGTNTEAFF; cdr3_nt: TGTGCCAGCAGTTTATCAGGGACTAACACTGAAGCTTTCTTT
j_call: TRBJ1-2; d_call: .; clone_size: many; v_call: TRBV12-3/TRBV12-4; cdr3_aa: CASSFSGGYGYTF; cdr3_nt: TGTGCCAGCAGTTTCTCTGGGGGCTATGGCTACACCTTC
j_call: TRBJ2-1; d_call: .; clone_size: few; v_call: TRBV11-2; cdr3_aa: CASSLEGMSSYNEQFF; cdr3_nt: TGTGCCAGCAGCTTAGAGGGCATGAGCTCCTACAATGAGCAGTTCTTC
j_call: TRBJ1-5; d_call: .; clone_size: few; v_call: TRBV10-2; cdr3_aa: CASSAEYNQPQHF; cdr3_nt: TGCGCCAGCAGTGCCGAATACAATCAGCCCCAGCATTTT
j_call: TRBJ1-2; d_call: .; clone_size: .; v_call: TRBV12-3/TRBV12-4; cdr3_aa: CASSPRDPNYGYTF; cdr3_nt: TGTGCCAGCAGTCCCAGGGACCCAAACTATGGCTACACCTTC
j_call: TRBJ1-2; d_call: .; clone_size: many; v_call: TRBV7-2; cdr3_aa: CASSLVGENGYTF; cdr3_nt: TGTGCCAGCAGCTTAGTAGGGGAGAATGGCTACACCTTC
j_call: TRBJ1-2; d_call: TRBD1; clone_size: .; v_call: TRBV12-3/TRBV12-4; cdr3_aa: CASSFPGQGGYGYTF; cdr3_nt: TGTGCCAGCAGTTTCCCAGGACAGGGAGGATATGGCTACACCTTC
j_call: TRBJ1-1; d_call: .; clone_size: many; v_call: TRBV7-2; cdr3_aa: CASSPMPDSVNPEAFF; cdr3_nt: TGTGCCAGCAGCCCAATGCCGGACAGCGTTAACCCTGAAGCTTTCTTT
j_call: TRBJ2-1; d_call: .; clone_size: .; v_call: TRBV12-3/TRBV12-4; cdr3_aa: CASSPSRDKPYNEQFF; cdr3_nt: TGTGCCAGCAGTCCCTCCCGGGACAAACCCTACAATGAGCAGTTCTTC
j_call: TRBJ2-1; d_call: .; clone_size: once; v_call: TRBV10-3; cdr3_aa: CAISDSGGGRYNVQFF; cdr3_nt: TGTGCCATCAGTGATTCGGGCGGGGGCCGGTACAATGTGCAGTTCTTC
j_call: TRBJ2-6; d_call: .; clone_size: many; v_call: TRBV27; cdr3_aa: CASSLLPSGANVLTF; cdr3_nt: TGTGCCAGCAGTTTATTGCCCTCTGGGGCCAACGTCCTGACTTTC
j_call: TRBJ2-1; d_call: .; clone_size: .; v_call: TRBV2; cdr3_aa: CASRGGRFYNEQFF; cdr3_nt: TGTGCCAGCAGGGGGGGGCGCTTCTACAATGAGCAGTTCTTC
j_call: TRBJ2-7; d_call: TRBD1; clone_size: .; v_call: TRBV20-1; cdr3_aa: CSASHTGTGLYEQYF; cdr3_nt: TGCAGTGCGTCCCATACCGGGACAGGGCTCTACGAGCAGTACTTC
j_call: TRBJ2-7; d_call: .; clone_size: .; v_call: TRBV2; cdr3_aa: CASSHTGTTYEQYF; cdr3_nt: TGTGCCAGCAGCCATACAGGGACCACCTACGAGCAGTACTTC
j_call: TRBJ2-1; d_call: .; clone_size: few; v_call: TRBV28; cdr3_aa: CASRDSIMRMEQFF; cdr3_nt: TGTGCCAGTCGGGACTCCATCATGAGAATGGAGCAGTTCTTC
j_call: TRBJ1-5; d_call: .; clone_size: .; v_call: TRBV6-1; cdr3_aa: CASSQREFNQPQHF; cdr3_nt: TGTGCCAGCAGTCAGAGGGAGTTCAATCAGCCCCAGCATTTT